The rows below give T cell receptor beta chains drawn from one sample of a study of T cells after posttransplantation cyclophosphamide. The repertoire was sequenced with immunoSEQ multiplex PCR; TCRdb's copy has only in-frame clones and lacks some. The sample lists 23,000 or so clones, approximately 87% occurring once. Material: PBMCs, obtained after allogeneic stem cell transplant with posttransplant cyclophosphamide. These receptor sequences come from a female patient under 45 who received an allogeneic stem cell transplant from an unrelated donor, was CMV-positive, and had no GVHD. Some of the T cells may derive from the graft donor. CDR3s include the opening cysteine and the closing phenylalanine or tryptophan. D genes are given only for firm matches. Not every row has a clone size; where given, it reads once, few, many or a size class.

abundance	len	j_gene	v_gene	d_gene	CDR3aa	CDR3nt
NA	14	TRBJ1-6	TRBV27	NA	CASSLISGGSPLHF	TGTGCCAGCAGTTTAATTTCAGGAGGTTCACCCCTCCACTTT
NA	17	TRBJ1-2	TRBV4-1	TRBD1	CASSLIPPYRGHNGYTF	TGCGCCAGCAGCCTAATCCCGCCCTACAGGGGGCATAATGGATACACCTTC
few	13	TRBJ1-1	TRBV28	NA	CASSHPSTGGAFF	TGTGCCAGCAGTCACCCCTCGACAGGCGGAGCTTTCTTT
NA	14	TRBJ1-1	TRBV5-1	NA	CASSLRGWDTEAFF	TGCGCCAGCAGCTTGAGGGGTTGGGACACTGAAGCTTTCTTT
NA	13	TRBJ1-1	TRBV28	TRBD1	CASSRTGHTEAFF	TGTGCCAGCAGTCGGACAGGGCATACTGAAGCTTTCTTT
NA	15	TRBJ2-7	TRBV7-9	TRBD2	CASSSTSGSSYEQYF	TGTGCCAGCAGCTCGACTAGCGGTAGCTCCTACGAGCAGTACTTC
NA	17	TRBJ2-2	TRBV28	TRBD2	CASSTTGLAGNTGELFF	TGTGCCAGCAGCACTACGGGACTAGCGGGGAACACCGGGGAGCTGTTTTTT
NA	15	TRBJ1-4	TRBV4-1	NA	CASSPRHNLNEKLFF	TGCGCCAGCAGCCCCCGACACAACCTAAATGAAAAACTGTTTTTT
NA	15	TRBJ2-3	TRBV6-4	NA	CASSEGGHITDTQYF	TGTGCCAGCAGTGAAGGCGGACACATCACAGATACGCAGTATTTT
NA	13	TRBJ2-5	TRBV7-3	NA	CASSLAEQETQYF	TGTGCCAGCAGCTTAGCAGAACAAGAGACCCAGTACTTC
once	16	TRBJ1-1	TRBV6-6	NA	CASTFPEAGQDTEAFF	TGTGCCAGCACTTTCCCGGAGGCGGGGCAGGACACTGAAGCTTTCTTT
NA	14	TRBJ1-2	TRBV6-6	NA	CASTTGKSNYGYTF	TGTGCCAGCACTACAGGGAAATCTAACTATGGCTACACCTTC
once	13	TRBJ1-1	TRBV18	NA	CASTTTSNTEAFF	TGTGCCAGCACAACAACGTCTAACACTGAAGCTTTCTTT
NA	15	TRBJ2-7	TRBV28	TRBD2	CASSQLAGLTYEQYF	TGTGCCAGCAGCCAGCTAGCGGGCCTTACCTACGAGCAGTACTTC
NA	15	TRBJ1-3	TRBV7-9	TRBD1	CASSSGQTFGNTIYF	TGTGCCAGCAGCTCGGGACAGACCTTCGGAAACACCATATATTTT
NA	13	TRBJ2-5	TRBV4-1	TRBD2	CASSKTSRETQYF	TGCGCCAGCAGCAAGACTAGCAGAGAGACCCAGTACTTC
NA	16	TRBJ2-7	TRBV13	TRBD2	CASSRSQRGAYYEQYF	TGTGCCAGCAGCCGGTCCCAGCGGGGTGCTTACTACGAGCAGTACTTC
few	12	TRBJ2-1	TRBV2	NA	CASFGRYNEQFF	TGTGCCAGCTTTGGGAGGTACAATGAGCAGTTCTTC
NA	19	TRBJ1-2	TRBV7-9	TRBD1	CASSFGMGQGYPSNYGYTF	TGTGCCAGCAGCTTTGGGATGGGACAGGGGTATCCCTCTAACTATGGCTACACCTTC
NA	13	TRBJ2-2	TRBV29-1	TRBD2	CSVAAGKAGELFF	TGCAGCGTTGCAGCGGGGAAGGCCGGGGAGCTGTTTTTT
NA	13	TRBJ2-7	TRBV28	NA	CASSLGLSYEQYF	TGTGCCAGCAGTTTGGGCTTATCCTACGAGCAGTACTTC
NA	15	TRBJ2-6	TRBV4-1	NA	CASSQPFSGANVLTF	TGCGCCAGCAGCCAACCCTTTTCCGGGGCCAACGTCCTGACTTTC
NA	15	TRBJ2-1	TRBV6-5	TRBD1	CASSYWQQGAGEQFF	TGTGCCAGCAGTTACTGGCAGCAGGGGGCGGGTGAGCAGTTCTTC
NA	17	TRBJ2-3	TRBV4-2	TRBD2	CASSQEGTSGGTDTQYF	TGTGCCAGCAGCCAAGAAGGGACTAGCGGGGGCACAGATACGCAGTATTTT
NA	13	TRBJ2-7	TRBV6-5	NA	CASSYSFTDEQYF	TGTGCCAGCAGTTACTCTTTCACGGACGAGCAGTACTTC
NA	18	TRBJ1-6	TRBV19	NA	CASSIEAWRAATTSPLHF	TGTGCCAGTAGTATAGAAGCCTGGAGGGCAGCCACTACTTCACCCCTCCACTTT
NA	13	TRBJ2-2	TRBV28	NA	CASYHRVTGELFF	TGTGCCAGCTATCACAGGGTCACCGGGGAGCTGTTTTTT
NA	15	TRBJ2-3	TRBV27	NA	CASSSAGASTDTQYF	TGTGCCAGCAGTTCTGCGGGGGCTAGCACAGATACGCAGTATTTT
NA	17	TRBJ2-7	TRBV25-1	NA	CASSEGWGGESSYEQYF	TGTGCCAGCAGTGAAGGGTGGGGGGGCGAAAGCTCCTACGAGCAGTACTTC
NA	16	TRBJ1-5	TRBV28	TRBD1	CASSVDRGNSNQPQHF	TGTGCCAGCAGTGTAGACAGGGGAAATAGCAATCAGCCCCAGCATTTT
NA	17	TRBJ1-2	TRBV10-2	TRBD1	CASSESTGSVLDYGYTF	TGCGCCAGCAGTGAGTCGACAGGGAGCGTCTTGGACTATGGCTACACCTTC
few	15	TRBJ2-7	TRBV10-3	TRBD1	CAISESGTGIIEQYF	TGTGCCATCAGTGAGTCAGGGACAGGTATAATCGAGCAGTACTTC
NA	15	TRBJ2-2	TRBV9	NA	CASRTGVSNTGELFF	TGTGCCAGCAGGACAGGAGTATCTAACACCGGGGAGCTGTTTTTT
NA	13	TRBJ1-5	TRBV5-1	NA	CASSITVNQPQHF	TGCGCCAGCAGCATAACAGTTAATCAGCCCCAGCATTTT
few	13	TRBJ1-1	TRBV6-5	TRBD1	CASRTGSILEAFF	TGTGCCAGTAGGACAGGTTCGATTCTTGAAGCTTTCTTT
NA	17	TRBJ2-7	TRBV4-1	TRBD1	CASSQSPGTGGRNEQYF	TGCGCCAGCAGCCAGTCCCCTGGGACAGGGGGGAGAAACGAGCAGTACTTC
NA	14	TRBJ2-2	TRBV9	NA	CASSVRGLDGELFF	TGTGCCAGCAGCGTACGAGGGCTCGACGGGGAGCTGTTTTTT
NA	16	TRBJ2-1	TRBV5-1	TRBD1	CASSFSGQGYYNEQFF	TGCGCCAGCAGCTTTTCGGGACAGGGATACTACAATGAGCAGTTCTTC
NA	13	TRBJ2-3	TRBV19	NA	CASSPGSTDTQYF	TGTGCCAGTAGTCCCGGGAGCACAGATACGCAGTATTTT
NA	14	TRBJ2-3	TRBV28	TRBD1	CASSYRGGTDTQYF	TGTGCCAGCAGCTACAGGGGAGGCACAGATACGCAGTATTTT
NA	14	TRBJ1-6	TRBV5-1	NA	CASSLGDWWSPLHF	TGCGCCAGCAGCTTAGGTGACTGGTGGTCACCCCTCCACTTT
NA	16	TRBJ2-2	TRBV10-3	TRBD2	CAISEFRAGDTGELFF	TGTGCCATCAGTGAGTTTAGAGCGGGGGACACCGGGGAGCTGTTTTTT
few	14	TRBJ2-7	TRBV2	NA	CASSDQGFSYEQYF	TGTGCCAGCAGTGACCAGGGTTTTTCATACGAGCAGTACTTC
NA	12	TRBJ2-1	TRBV28	NA	CASSLFFREQFF	TGTGCCAGCAGTTTATTTTTTCGGGAACAGTTCTTC
NA	16	TRBJ2-6	TRBV19	TRBD2	CASSIGGGSGANVLTF	TGTGCCAGTAGTATAGGCGGGGGCTCTGGGGCCAACGTCCTGACTTTC
NA	18	TRBJ2-5	TRBV4-2	TRBD2	CASSSPLGPKRGAETQYF	TGTGCCAGCAGCTCCCCTCTGGGCCCGAAGCGGGGGGCAGAGACCCAGTACTTC
NA	17	TRBJ1-2	TRBV7-9	NA	CASSLGPAPQGGYGYTF	TGTGCCAGCAGCTTAGGGCCAGCACCTCAAGGGGGCTATGGCTACACCTTC
NA	14	TRBJ1-2	TRBV5-1	TRBD1	CASSSPGTGRGYTF	TGCGCCAGCAGCTCCCCCGGGACAGGGAGAGGCTACACCTTC
NA	18	TRBJ1-2	TRBV28	TRBD1	CASSLGGMGRGRGYGYTF	TGTGCCAGCAGTTTAGGGGGGATGGGCAGGGGGCGAGGGTATGGCTACACCTTC
NA	14	TRBJ1-2	TRBV19	NA	CASSMGARGYGYTF	TGTGCCAGTAGTATGGGGGCCAGGGGATACGGCTACACCTTC
NA	16	TRBJ1-5	TRBV4-2	NA	CASSQGEGGYNQPQHF	TGTGCCAGCAGCCAAGGCGAAGGGGGTTACAATCAGCCCCAGCATTTT
NA	11	TRBJ2-7	TRBV30	TRBD1	CAWSARQGLYF	TGTGCCTGGAGTGCTCGACAGGGCTTGTACTTC
NA	14	TRBJ1-3	TRBV4-2	NA	CASSQDPSGNTIYF	TGTGCCAGCAGCCAAGACCCGTCTGGAAACACCATATATTTT
once	18	TRBJ1-3	TRBV7-2	TRBD1	CASSFRTGGSSSGNTIYF	TGTGCCAGCAGCTTTCGGACAGGGGGATCGAGCTCTGGAAACACCATATATTTT
NA	14	TRBJ2-3	TRBV5-6	NA	CASSLTYHRFTQYF	TGTGCCAGCAGCTTGACATACCACAGATTTACGCAGTATTTT
NA	15	TRBJ1-2	TRBV21-1	NA	CASSKGSQGSGGYTF	TGTGCCAGCAGCAAAGGGTCACAGGGCTCCGGTGGCTACACCTTC
NA	12	TRBJ2-7	TRBV15	NA	CATSTDQVGQYF	TGTGCCACCAGCACAGACCAGGTCGGTCAGTACTTC
NA	14	TRBJ2-3	TRBV2	NA	CASSEARAGDTQYF	TGTGCCAGCAGTGAAGCCCGAGCGGGAGATACGCAGTATTTT
NA	16	TRBJ2-5	TRBV6-6	NA	CASSYSIGRLQETQYF	TGTGCCAGCAGTTACTCGATCGGCAGACTCCAAGAGACCCAGTACTTC